Listed below are T cell receptor beta chains from one sample, sequenced in a study of blood T cell repertoires in COVID-19. Libraries were prepared by immunoSEQ multiplex PCR; TCRdb keeps only in-frame clonotypes and omits some of them. The sample includes 210,000 or so clones, roughly 85% of them seen just once. The sequenced material came from PBMCs or T cells enriched from blood (not recorded which). These receptors came from a man under 40 who had recovered from COVID-19. Each CDR3 is given with its conserved first and last residue. The order of the fields is D gene, V gene, clone size, J gene, CDR3 protein, CDR3 DNA. The D gene is left open where the match is weak. Where a row states a size, it is once, few, many or the class of an expanded clone; other rows omit it.

.	TRBV6-1	few	TRBJ1-1	CASSEGGTNTEAFF	TGTGCCAGCAGTGAGGGGGGAACGAACACTGAAGCTTTCTTT
.	TRBV19	.	TRBJ1-5	CASSIVPGRGYFQPQHF	TGTGCCAGTAGTATAGTTCCAGGCCGGGGATATTTTCAGCCCCAGCATTTT
.	TRBV19	many	TRBJ2-7	CASSISSLYEQYF	TGTGCCAGTAGTATCTCCAGTCTCTACGAGCAGTACTTC
.	TRBV27	.	TRBJ2-7	CASSFGYEQYF	TGTGCCAGCAGTTTCGGCTACGAGCAGTACTTC
TRBD1	TRBV6-1	.	TRBJ2-2	CASSERVWGTGRGTGELFF	TGTGCCAGCAGTGAAAGGGTTTGGGGGACAGGACGGGGCACCGGGGAGCTGTTTTTT
.	TRBV12-3/TRBV12-4	.	TRBJ1-2	CASTLAGESGYTF	TGTGCCAGCACCCTAGCTGGAGAGTCTGGCTACACCTTC
.	TRBV19	once	TRBJ1-6	CASSMDWGVDNSPLHF	TGTGCCAGTAGTATGGATTGGGGGGTGGATAATTCACCCCTCCACTTT
.	TRBV6-6	.	TRBJ2-7	CASSLRGFKGLTYEQYF	TGTGCCAGCAGTCTCAGGGGTTTTAAGGGGTTAACCTACGAGCAGTACTTC
TRBD1	TRBV6-5	few	TRBJ1-2	CASSLQGHGYTF	TGTGCCAGCAGCCTACAGGGGCATGGCTACACCTTC
TRBD2	TRBV6-1	.	TRBJ2-5	CASSGGTSGVQETQYF	TGTGCCAGCAGTGGGGGGACTAGCGGGGTCCAAGAGACCCAGTACTTC
TRBD2	TRBV19	.	TRBJ2-7	CASSSLAGQTYEQYF	TGTGCCAGTAGTTCCCTAGCGGGGCAGACCTACGAGCAGTACTTC
TRBD1	TRBV16	.	TRBJ2-1	CASSQFGPRTGGNEQFF	TGTGCCAGCAGCCAATTTGGGCCGAGAACAGGGGGCAATGAGCAGTTCTTC
.	TRBV7-8	.	TRBJ2-2	CASSFSAGELFF	TGTGCCAGCAGCTTTAGTGCCGGGGAGCTGTTTTTT
TRBD1	TRBV27	.	TRBJ1-6	CASSTGTEYNSPLHF	TGTGCCAGCAGCACCGGGACAGAATATAATTCACCCCTCCACTTT
.	TRBV12-3/TRBV12-4	.	TRBJ2-3	CASRSSTDTQYF	TGTGCCAGCAGGTCCTCCACAGATACGCAGTATTTT
.	TRBV30	.	TRBJ2-2	CAWSTGTTGELFF	TGTGCCTGGAGTACAGGGACCACCGGGGAGCTGTTTTTT
.	TRBV19	.	TRBJ1-5	CASSSSYNQPQHF	TGTGCCAGTAGTTCCAGTTACAATCAGCCCCAGCATTTT
TRBD2	TRBV19	.	TRBJ2-3	CASSKGGLAGSTDTQYF	TGTGCCAGTAGTAAAGGGGGACTAGCGGGATCCACAGATACGCAGTATTTT
.	TRBV18	.	TRBJ1-4	CASSPKNEKLFF	TGTGCCAGCTCACCTAAAAATGAAAAACTGTTTTTT
TRBD1	TRBV6-5	.	TRBJ2-1	CASNGQGDNEQFF	TGTGCCAGCAACGGACAGGGGGACAATGAGCAGTTCTTC
.	TRBV4-3	once	TRBJ2-1	CASSLGSYNEQFF	TGCGCCAGCAGCCTCGGGAGTTACAATGAGCAGTTCTTC
.	TRBV30	.	TRBJ1-5	CAWGLGHSNQPQHF	TGTGCCTGGGGTCTGGGACATAGCAATCAGCCCCAGCATTTT
TRBD2	TRBV7-9	.	TRBJ2-7	CASSSDLAGYREQYF	TGTGCCAGCAGCTCCGACCTAGCGGGTTACCGAGAGCAGTACTTC
TRBD1	TRBV6-5	once	TRBJ2-7	CASKTMDRGYEQYF	TGTGCCAGCAAAACCATGGACAGGGGCTACGAGCAGTACTTC
.	TRBV10-3	.	TRBJ2-3	CATGLEPKDTQYF	TGTGCCACAGGACTCGAACCTAAAGATACGCAGTATTTT
.	TRBV15	once	TRBJ2-7	CATRGPGSVAGEQYF	TGTGCCACCAGGGGCCCGGGATCGGTTGCGGGCGAGCAGTACTTC
.	TRBV9	.	TRBJ2-2	CASSVTNTGELFF	TGTGCCAGCAGCGTAACTAACACCGGGGAGCTGTTTTTT
.	TRBV4-2	many	TRBJ2-1	CASSQVSTGEQFF	TGTGCCAGCAGCCAAGTCTCGACGGGTGAGCAGTTCTTC
.	TRBV18	.	TRBJ2-7	CASSPMDRPYEQYF	TGTGCCAGCTCACCAATGGACAGACCCTACGAGCAGTACTTC
TRBD2	TRBV5-1	.	TRBJ2-5	CASGLTGLAGGQETQYF	TGCGCCAGCGGGTTAACAGGACTAGCGGGGGGCCAAGAGACCCAGTACTTC
.	TRBV7-9	.	TRBJ1-4	CASSLVSANEKLFF	TGTGCCAGCAGCTTGGTCTCGGCTAATGAAAAACTGTTTTTT
.	TRBV7-3	.	TRBJ2-6	CASSPQTLRPGSGANVLTF	TGTGCCAGCAGCCCGCAGACCCTCCGCCCAGGCTCTGGGGCCAACGTCCTGACTTTC
TRBD1	TRBV13	.	TRBJ1-6	CASSLRTGGNSPLHF	TGTGCCAGCAGCTTAAGGACAGGGGGGAATTCACCCCTCCACTTT